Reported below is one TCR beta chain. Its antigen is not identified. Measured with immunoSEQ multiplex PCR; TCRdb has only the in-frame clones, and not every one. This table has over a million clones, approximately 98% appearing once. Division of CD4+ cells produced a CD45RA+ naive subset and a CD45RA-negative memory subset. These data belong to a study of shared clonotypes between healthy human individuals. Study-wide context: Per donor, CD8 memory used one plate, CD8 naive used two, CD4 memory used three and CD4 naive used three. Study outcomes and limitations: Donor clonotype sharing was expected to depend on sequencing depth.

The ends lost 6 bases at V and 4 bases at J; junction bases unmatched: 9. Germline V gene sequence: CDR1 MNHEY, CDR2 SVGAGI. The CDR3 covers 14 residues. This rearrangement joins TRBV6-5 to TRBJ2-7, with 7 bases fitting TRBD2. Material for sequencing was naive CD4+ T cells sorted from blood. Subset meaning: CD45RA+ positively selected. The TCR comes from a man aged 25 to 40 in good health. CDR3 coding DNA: TGTGCCAGCAGCTTAGGACTAGAAAAGTACGAGCAGTACTTC. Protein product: CASSLGLEKYEQYF.